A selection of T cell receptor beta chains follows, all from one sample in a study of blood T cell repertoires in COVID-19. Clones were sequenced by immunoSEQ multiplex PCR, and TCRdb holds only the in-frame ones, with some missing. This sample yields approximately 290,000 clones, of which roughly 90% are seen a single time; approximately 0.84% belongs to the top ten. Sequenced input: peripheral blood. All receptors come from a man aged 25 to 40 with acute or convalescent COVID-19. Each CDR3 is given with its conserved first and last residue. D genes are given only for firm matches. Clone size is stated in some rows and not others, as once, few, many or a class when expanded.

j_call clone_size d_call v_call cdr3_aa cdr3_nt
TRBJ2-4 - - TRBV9 CASSAGGGRNIQYF TGTGCCAGCAGCGCTGGGGGGGGCAGGAACATTCAGTACTTC
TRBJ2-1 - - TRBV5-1 CASSLDRYNEQFF TGCGCCAGCAGCCTGGACAGATACAATGAGCAGTTCTTC
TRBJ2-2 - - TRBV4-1 CASSRLSGTGELFF TGCGCCAGCAGCCGTCTGTCAGGGACCGGGGAGCTGTTTTTT
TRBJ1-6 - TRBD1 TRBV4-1 CATSGQGNSPLHF TGCGCCACATCAGGACAGGGTAATTCACCCCTCCACTTT
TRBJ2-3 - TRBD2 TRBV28 CASSSELAGVGTDTQYF TGTGCCAGCAGTTCAGAACTAGCGGGAGTGGGAACAGATACGCAGTATTTT
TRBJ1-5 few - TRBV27 CASRRTDFNQPQHF TGTGCCAGCAGACGGACAGACTTTAATCAGCCCCAGCATTTT
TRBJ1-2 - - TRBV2 CASRTNLGRGTNYGYTF TGTGCCAGCAGAACCAATCTCGGCCGGGGAACCAACTATGGCTACACCTTC
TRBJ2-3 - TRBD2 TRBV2 CASSEGPAGGAIDTQYF TGTGCCAGCAGTGAGGGGCCAGCGGGGGGAGCAATAGATACGCAGTATTTT
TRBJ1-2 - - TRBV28 CASSPVANYGYTF TGTGCCAGCAGCCCTGTAGCTAACTATGGCTACACCTTC
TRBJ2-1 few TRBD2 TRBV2 CASGSLAGKNEQFF TGTGCCAGCGGGAGCCTAGCGGGGAAAAATGAGCAGTTCTTC
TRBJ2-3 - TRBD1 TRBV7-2 CASSLFGTGVTDTQYF TGTGCCAGCAGCTTATTTGGGACAGGGGTGACAGATACGCAGTATTTT
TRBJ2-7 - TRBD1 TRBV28 CAILDRGDYEQYF TGTGCCATCTTGGACAGGGGGGACTACGAGCAGTACTTC
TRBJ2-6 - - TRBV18 CASSRGGAGANVLTF TGTGCCAGCTCACGTGGAGGAGCCGGGGCCAACGTCCTGACTTTC
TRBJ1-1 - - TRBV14 CASSPTTGPNTEAFF TGTGCCAGCAGCCCGACGACAGGCCCAAACACTGAAGCTTTCTTT
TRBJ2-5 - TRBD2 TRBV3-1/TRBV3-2 CASSQDRGGETQYF TGTGCCAGCAGCCAAGATCGCGGGGGAGAGACCCAGTACTTC
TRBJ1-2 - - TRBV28 CASTTGGGANYGYTF TGTGCCAGCACCACCGGTGGGGGGGCTAACTATGGCTACACCTTC
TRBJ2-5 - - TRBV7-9 CASSFTPGLVQETQYF TGTGCCAGCAGCTTCACCCCGGGACTGGTCCAAGAGACCCAGTACTTC
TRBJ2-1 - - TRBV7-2 CASSPSSGYNEQFF TGTGCCAGCAGCCCTTCTTCCGGTTACAATGAGCAGTTCTTC
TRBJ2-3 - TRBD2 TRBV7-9 CASSSTSELADTQYF TGTGCCAGCAGCTCTACTAGCGAGCTAGCAGATACGCAGTATTTT